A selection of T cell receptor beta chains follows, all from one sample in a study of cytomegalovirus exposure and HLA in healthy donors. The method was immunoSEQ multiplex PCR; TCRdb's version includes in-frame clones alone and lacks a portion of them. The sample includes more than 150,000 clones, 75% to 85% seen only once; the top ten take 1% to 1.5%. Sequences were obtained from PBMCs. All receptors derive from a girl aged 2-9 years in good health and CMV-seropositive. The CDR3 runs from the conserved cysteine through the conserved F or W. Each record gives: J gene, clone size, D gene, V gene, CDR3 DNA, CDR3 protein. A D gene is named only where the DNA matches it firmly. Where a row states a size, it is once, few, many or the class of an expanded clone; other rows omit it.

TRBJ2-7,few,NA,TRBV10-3,TGTGCCCCTCTAGCTCGCAGCTCCTACGAGCAGTACTTC,CAPLARSSYEQYF
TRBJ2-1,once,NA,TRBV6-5,TGTGCCAGCAGGCCCACTAGCCCCAATGAGCAGTTCTTC,CASRPTSPNEQFF
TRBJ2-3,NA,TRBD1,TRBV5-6,TGTGCCAGCAGGTCTCAGGGACAGTACACAGATACGCAGTATTTT,CASRSQGQYTDTQYF
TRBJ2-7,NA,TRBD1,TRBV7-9,TGTGCCAGCAGCTTAGAGGCGACAGGGGATGAGCAGTACTTC,CASSLEATGDEQYF
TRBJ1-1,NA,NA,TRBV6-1,TGTGCCAGCAGTGGCCGGGACACGAACACTGAAGCTTTCTTT,CASSGRDTNTEAFF
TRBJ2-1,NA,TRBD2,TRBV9,TGTGCCAGCAGCGGGGGACTAGCAAACGAGCAGTTCTTC,CASSGGLANEQFF
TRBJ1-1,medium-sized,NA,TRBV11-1,TGTGCCAGCAGCCCTAGTAGGGGTTTGGACGCTTTCTTT,CASSPSRGLDAFF
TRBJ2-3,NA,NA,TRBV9,TGTGCCAGCAGCGCACAAGATACGCAGTATTTT,CASSAQDTQYF
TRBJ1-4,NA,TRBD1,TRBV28,TGTGCCAGCAGTAAGACAGGGGGCTATGAAAAACTGTTTTTT,CASSKTGGYEKLFF
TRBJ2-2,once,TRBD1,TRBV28,TGTGCCAGCAGTTTTGGGGACAGCCACACCGGGGAGCTGTTTTTT,CASSFGDSHTGELFF
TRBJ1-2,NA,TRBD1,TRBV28,TGTGCCAGCAGTCCCGCGGGACAGGTTACTAACTATGGCTACACCTTC,CASSPAGQVTNYGYTF
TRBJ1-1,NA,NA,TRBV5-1,TGCGCCAGCAGCTTCTTCCAATTCGGTGAAGCTTTCTTT,CASSFFQFGEAFF
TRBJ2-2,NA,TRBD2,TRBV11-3,TGTGCCAGCAGCTACTCTCCCTCTAGCGGGAGTGCCGGGGAGCTGTTTTTT,CASSYSPSSGSAGELFF
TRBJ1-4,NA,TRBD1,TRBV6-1,TGTGCCAGCAGTCCTCCTGACAGGGTGGGGGAAAAACTGTTTTTT,CASSPPDRVGEKLFF
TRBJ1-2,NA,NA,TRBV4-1,TGCGCCAGCAGCCCAGACAGGTCTAACTATGGCTACACCTTC,CASSPDRSNYGYTF
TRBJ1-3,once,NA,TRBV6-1,TGTGCCAGCAGTGAACACCCGGGGGGCTCTGGAAACACCATATATTTT,CASSEHPGGSGNTIYF
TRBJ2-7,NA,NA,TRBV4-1,TGCGCCAGCAGCCAAGGACACAGGGACTACGAGCAGTACTTC,CASSQGHRDYEQYF
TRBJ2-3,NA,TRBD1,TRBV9,TGTGCCACAACCCGACAGGGCCTACCCACAGATACGCAGTATTTT,CATTRQGLPTDTQYF
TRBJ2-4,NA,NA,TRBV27,TGTGCCAGCAGTCCAATCTCGAGTGTAGCCAAAAACATTCAGTACTTC,CASSPISSVAKNIQYF
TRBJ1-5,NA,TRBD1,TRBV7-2,TGTGCCAGCAGCTTAGGACAGGGGGTTCAGCCCCAGCATTTT,CASSLGQGVQPQHF
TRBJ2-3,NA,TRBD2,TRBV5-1,TGCGCCAGCAGCTTGGAAAGCGGGGGGGGCACAGATACGCAGTATTTT,CASSLESGGGTDTQYF
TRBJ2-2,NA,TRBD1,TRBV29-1,TGCAGCGTTGAAGTGATTGGACAGGGGTCCGGGGAGCTGTTTTTT,CSVEVIGQGSGELFF
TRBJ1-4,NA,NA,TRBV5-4,TGTGCCAGCAGCTTAGTAGCCGCCTTTGAAAAACTGTTTTTT,CASSLVAAFEKLFF
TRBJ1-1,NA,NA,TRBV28,TGTGCCAGCAGCTTCACCCGGAGTTGGGTCGTGAACACTGAAGCTTTCTTT,CASSFTRSWVVNTEAFF
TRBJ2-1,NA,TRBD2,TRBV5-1,TGCGCCAGCAGCTCCGAACCGGGACTATCCCGGCTAGGAAATGAGCAGTTCTTC,CASSSEPGLSRLGNEQFF
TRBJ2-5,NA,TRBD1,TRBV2,TGTGCCAGTGGGGACAGGGCGTACCAAGAGACCCAGTACTTC,CASGDRAYQETQYF
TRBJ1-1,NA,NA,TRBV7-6,TGTGCCAGCAGCCCCGCCCACGGGACTGAAGCTTTCTTT,CASSPAHGTEAFF
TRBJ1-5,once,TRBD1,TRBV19,TGTGCCAGTCATAACCGGGACAGGGGGATAAGTCAGCCCCAGCATTTT,CASHNRDRGISQPQHF
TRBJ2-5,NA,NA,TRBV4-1,TGCGCCAGCAGCCAAGGGGGCTTGGAGACCCAGTACTTC,CASSQGGLETQYF
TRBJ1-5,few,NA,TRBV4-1,TGCGCCAGCAGCCAGTCAGGGTATCAGCCCCAGCATTTT,CASSQSGYQPQHF
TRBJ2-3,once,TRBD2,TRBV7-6,TGTGCCAGCAGCATGGCATACGGGGGGACAGATACGCAGTATTTT,CASSMAYGGTDTQYF
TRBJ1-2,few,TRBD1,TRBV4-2,TGTGCCAGCAGCCAGGCTCCGGGACAGGACTATGGCTACACCTTC,CASSQAPGQDYGYTF
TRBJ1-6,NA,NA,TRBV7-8,TGTGCCAGCAGCTTGGGGGGAGGGGAGTCACCCCTCCACTTT,CASSLGGGESPLHF
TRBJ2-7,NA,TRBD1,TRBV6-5,TGTGCCAGCAGGGGGACAGGGGTCGCCGAGCAGTACTTC,CASRGTGVAEQYF
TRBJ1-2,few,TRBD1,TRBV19,TGTGCCAGTACTCGAGAGGGGGCGAATAACTATGGCTACACCTTC,CASTREGANNYGYTF
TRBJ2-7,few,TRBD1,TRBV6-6,TGTGCCAGCACCCCGAAGGGGACAGGGGTGTACGAGCAGTACTTC,CASTPKGTGVYEQYF